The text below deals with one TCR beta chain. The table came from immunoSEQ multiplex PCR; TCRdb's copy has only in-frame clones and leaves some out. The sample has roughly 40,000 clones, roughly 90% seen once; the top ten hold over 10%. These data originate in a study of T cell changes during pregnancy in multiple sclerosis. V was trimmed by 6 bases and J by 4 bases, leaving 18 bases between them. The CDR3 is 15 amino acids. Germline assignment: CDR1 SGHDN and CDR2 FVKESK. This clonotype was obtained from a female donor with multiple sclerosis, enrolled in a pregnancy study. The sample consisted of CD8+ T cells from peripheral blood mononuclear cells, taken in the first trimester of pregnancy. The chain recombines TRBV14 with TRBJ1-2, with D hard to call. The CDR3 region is CASSPTGRSGYGYTF. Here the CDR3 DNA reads TGTGCCAGCAGTCCGACCGGAAGGTCGGGCTATGGCTACACCTTC.